The 20 T cell receptor beta chains given below trace back to one sample, sequenced in a study of blood T cell repertoires in COVID-19. Some clones are missing from TCRdb's copy, which holds only in-frame ones; the method was immunoSEQ multiplex PCR. This table has approximately 55,000 clones, 90% appearing once. Sequencing was done on a sample of peripheral blood. The receptor source for this set is a man between 35 and 55 years old with acute or convalescent COVID-19.

The V call is TRBV30, the J call TRBJ2-5, with a possible D match to TRBD1 (6 bases). Trimming left V 3 bases short and J 1 base short, with 12 bases between. Germline V gives CDR1 GTSNPN, CDR2 SVGIG (reference sequence). The CDR3 extends over 14 amino acids. CDR3 region: CAWRKRGGQETQYF. CDR3 nucleotides: TGTGCCTGGAGGAAAAGAGGGGGCCAAGAGACCCAGTACTTC. Drawing the rest from reference TRBV30 and TRBJ2-5, the complete variable domain is SQTIHQWPATLVQPVGSPLSLECTVEGTSNPNLYWYRQAAGRGLQLLFYSVGIGQISSEVPQNLSASRPQDRQFILSSKKLLLSDSGFYLCAWRKRGGQETQYFGPGTRLLVL.

The chain is built from TRBV7-9 and TRBJ1-6; D unclear. Trimming stripped 1 base from V and 5 bases from J, with 6 bases between. Germline lookup yields CDR1 SEHNR and CDR2 FQNEAQ (reference sequence). The CDR3 loop spans 14 amino acids. Here the CDR3 reads CASSLGRDNSPLHF. The CDR3 DNA follows: TGTGCCAGCAGCTTAGGAAGAGATAATTCACCCCTCCACTTT.

The gene calls are TRBV9 and TRBJ2-7; 12 nucleotides match TRBD1. CDR3 length equals 16 residues. In germline, CDR1 is SGDLS, CDR2 YYNGEE. After removal of 3 bases from V and 5 bases from J, the junction contained 9 bases not matched to a gene. The CDR3 bases are TGTGCCAGCAGCGCCCTATCCGGGACAGGGGGCCACGAGCAGTACTTC. This translates into CASSALSGTGGHEQYF.

The J gene is TRBJ2-7, the V gene TRBV7-3, with D perhaps matching TRBD2 (5 bases). Germline-derived CDR1 and CDR2 are SGHTA and FQGTGA. There are 13 residues in the CDR3. V dropped 1 base and J dropped 7 bases, with 11 bases sitting between them. The CDR3 region has the DNA TGTGCCAGCAGCTTAAACCGGGGTTGGGAGCAGTACTTC. Its protein is CASSLNRGWEQYF.

The V call is TRBV3-1 (or the pseudogene TRBV3-2), the J call TRBJ2-6, with 7 bases aligning to TRBD2. The germline gives CDR1 LGHDT, CDR2 YNNKEL (reference sequence). The CDR3 covers 17 residues. Trimming removed 4 bases from V and 2 bases from J; junction bases left unmatched: 8. The CDR3 sequence: CASSRVGGTAGANVLTF. CDR3 in DNA: TGTGCCAGCAGCCGAGTCGGGGGGACTGCTGGGGCCAACGTCCTGACTTTC.

The chain has TRBV6-5 and TRBJ1-1, with 8 bases identical to TRBD1. The CDR3 sequence is 12 residues long. Germline values: CDR1 MNHEY, CDR2 SVGAGI. V was pared by 5 bases and J by 8 bases, with 4 bases of the junction left unmatched. CDR3 amino acids: CASSLTGGEAFF. The DNA of the CDR3 is TGTGCCAGCAGTCTAACAGGGGGAGAAGCTTTCTTT.

The chain couples TRBV19 to TRBJ1-1, with 7 bases matching TRBD1. V was clipped by 6 bases and J by 6 bases; unmatched bases: 10. The CDR3 spans 14 residues. Germline V CDR1 and CDR2: LNHDA, SQIVND (reference sequence). The CDR3 coding sequence is TGTGCCAGTAGACCGGACAGGTTCAAGGCTGAAGCTTTCTTT. Protein: CASRPDRFKAEAFF.

This sequence joins TRBV5-4 and TRBJ2-2, with 8 bases matching TRBD2. The junction had 6 bases not matched to a gene; V was cut back by 1 base and J by 4 bases. Germline values: CDR1 SGHNT, CDR2 YYREEE (reference sequence). The CDR3 sequence is 16 residues long. CDR3 bases: TGTGCCAGCAGCTTGCTGGCGGGAGGCGGCACCGGGGAGCTGTTTTTT. It is translated as CASSLLAGGGTGELFF.

The chain couples TRBV6-5 to TRBJ2-5, with a possible D match to TRBD2 (6 bases). This CDR3 spans 11 amino acids. CDR1 is MNHEY and CDR2 is SVGAGI in the germline V gene. V shed 10 bases and J shed 7 bases, with 13 bases lying between them. CDR3 region: CAIADGVTQYF. The CDR3 DNA is TGTGCCATAGCGGATGGGGTGACCCAGTACTTC.

This sequence joins TRBV11-2 and TRBJ2-1; D perhaps matches TRBD2 (5 bases). Germline V CDR1 and CDR2: SGHAT, FQNNGV. Trimming left V 0 bases short and J 5 bases short, with 17 bases between. The CDR3 is 17 amino acids. The CDR3 coding sequence is TGTGCCAGCAGCTTAGAATATGGCAACCACGGGGACAATGAGCAGTTCTTC. Amino acids: CASSLEYGNHGDNEQFF.

V gene TRBV25-1 combines with J gene TRBJ2-2; TRBD2 matches 9 bases. The V gene end was trimmed by 6 bases and the J gene end by 13 bases; junction bases not matched to a gene: 12. CDR3 size: 14 residues. Germline V CDR1 and CDR2: MGHDK, SYGVNS. The CDR3 nucleotides are TGTGCCAGCAGCCAGCCAGCGGGAGGCATGGGGCTGTTTTTT. Encoded protein: CASSQPAGGMGLFF.

The genes are TRBV9 and TRBJ1-6, with 7 bases fitting TRBD1. This CDR3 contains 15 residues. V trimming: 0 bases; J trimming: 9 bases; junction bases outside the gene matches: 6. From germline, CDR1 is SGDLS and CDR2 YYNGEE. In DNA form, the CDR3 reads TGTGCCAGCAGCGTAGGTGGGACAGTGATTTCACCCCTCCACTTT. Encoded protein: CASSVGGTVISPLHF. Drawing the rest from reference TRBV9 and TRBJ1-6, the complete variable domain is DSGVTQTPKHLITATGQRVTLRCSPRSGDLSVYWYQQSLDQGLQFLIQYYNGEERAKGNILERFSAQQFPDLHSELNLSSLELGDSALYFCASSVGGTVISPLHFGNGTRLTVT.

This rearrangement joins TRBV7-9 to TRBJ1-1; no reliable D call. The CDR3 runs 13 residues. Germline V gene lookup returns CDR1 SEHNR and CDR2 FQNEAQ (reference sequence). Trimming pared 5 bases from V and 2 bases from J, leaving 9 bases between. The CDR3 DNA reads TGTGCCAGCAGCGGTGGCATCAACACTGAAGCTTTCTTT. Translation gives CASSGGINTEAFF.

This chain joins TRBV11-2 and TRBJ1-2; D may be TRBD1 (5 bases). From germline, CDR1 is SGHAT and CDR2 FQNNGV. Trimming took off 5 bases at V and 2 bases at J, with 15 bases between the two ends. This CDR3 has 15 amino acids. In nucleotides, the CDR3 is TGTGCCAGCAGCGATACAGGAGTACTAAACTATGGCTACACCTTC. Its translation: CASSDTGVLNYGYTF.

This clone was counted between two and nine times. The DNA for the CDR3 is TGTGCCAGCACCCTCGGGGAGGGTCTCTCCTACGAGCAGTACTTC. This translates into CASTLGEGLSYEQYF. The genes are TRBV28 and TRBJ2-7, with 7 bases lining up with TRBD2. Per the germline V gene, CDR1 is MDHEN and CDR2 is SYDVKM. The CDR3 loop spans 15 amino acids. Losses at the gene ends were 7 bases for V and 0 bases for J; bases not matched to a gene: 9.

This clone was detected a few times. This sequence joins TRBV18 and TRBJ2-2; possible D gene TRBD1, 6 bases. Trimming took off 6 bases at V and 6 bases at J, with 17 bases between the two ends. CDR3 length: 15 amino acids. Germline CDR1 and CDR2: KGHSH and LQKENI. This chain's CDR3 is CASSQDRQGSGELFF. CDR3 bases: TGTGCCAGCTCCCAGGATCGGCAGGGGTCCGGGGAGCTGTTTTTT.

The genes are TRBV18 and TRBJ1-1, with D possibly being TRBD1 (6 bases). V lost 3 bases and J 3 bases, leaving 14 bases between the germline ends. This CDR3 has 15 residues. CDR1 is KGHSH and CDR2 is LQKENI in the germline V gene. CDR3 bases: TGTGCCAGCTCACCCGGGGGGGCGCGGGACACTGAAGCTTTCTTT. Translating gives CASSPGGARDTEAFF. The full variable domain, in which reference TRBV18 and TRBJ1-1 provide the parts outside the CDR3, is NAGVMQNPRHLVRRRGQEARLRCSPMKGHSHVYWYRQLPEEGLKFMVYLQKENIIDESGMPKERFSAEFPKEGPSILRIQQVVRGDSAAYFCASSPGGARDTEAFFGQGTRLTVV.

The chain couples TRBV5-1 to TRBJ1-3, with D hard to call. CDR1 and CDR2 (germline): SGHRS, YFSETQ. This CDR3 is 14 amino acids long. V lost 0 bases to trimming and J lost 0 bases, with 4 bases between them. The CDR3 DNA follows: TGCGCCAGCAGCTTGGCCAGCTCTGGAAACACCATATATTTT. Translating it yields CASSLASSGNTIYF.

The V gene is TRBV27, the J gene TRBJ1-1; D remains ambiguous. Trimming pared 5 bases from V and 5 bases from J, leaving 18 bases between. The CDR3 is made up of 15 amino acids. Germline-derived CDR1 and CDR2 are MNHEY and SMNVEV (reference sequence). The CDR3 spells CASSRYRDSRTEAFF. For the CDR3, the DNA is TGTGCCAGCAGTCGATACCGAGACTCCCGTACTGAAGCTTTCTTT.

This clone was recorded only once. V gene TRBV21-1 combines with J gene TRBJ2-2; the table assigns TRBD1, which was not confirmed against the DNA. TRBV21-1 constitutes a pseudogene. The CDR3 spans 19 residues. CDR3 in DNA: TGTGCCAGCAGCAAAGTATTCGGGTCTACAGGCGAGAACACCGGGGAGCTGTTTTTT. Protein product: CASSKVFGSTGENTGELFF.